The 32 T cell receptor beta chains presented below share a single source sample, sequenced in a study of human T cells and chemical hapten exposure. Time point reported: patch test 2, 6 weeks after DPC sensitization. Specified treatment: therapeutic diphenylcyclopropenone sensitization with weekly scalp DPC. TCRdb ran MiXCR on the RACE reads and lists one entry per CDR3 protein. The sample lists just over 350,000 distinct CDR3 sequences; about 6% were seen once. The sample was whole blood, taken in connection with sensitization to the hapten diphenylcyclopropenone (DPC). The source is a woman younger than 35 with alopecia areata. Some clones in this sample may be carry-over from other donors' samples.

The chain uses TRBV20-1 and TRBJ1-4; 9 positions match TRBD1. The CDR3 has 15 amino acids. V trimming: 4 bases; J trimming: 8 bases; junction bases outside the gene matches: 11. Germline CDR1 DFQATT, CDR2 SNEGSKA (reference sequence). In nucleotides, the CDR3 is TGCAGTGCTAAAGACAGGGGGGACCTCAGGGAAAAACTGTTTTTT. Translation gives CSAKDRGDLREKLFF.

This clonotype has only a few counts. V is TRBV6-6 and J is TRBJ2-4; possible D gene TRBD2, 6 bases. This CDR3 is 15 amino acids long. CDR1 MNHNY and CDR2 SVGAGI come from the germline V gene (reference sequence). Trimming cost V 2 bases and J 2 bases, with 10 bases left between them. For the CDR3, the DNA is TGTGCCAGCAGTTACGGAGGGACGTCCAAAAACATTCAGTACTTC. It specifies CASSYGGTSKNIQYF.

The chain couples TRBV3-1 to TRBJ1-1, with a weak D call TRBD1 (5 bases). The CDR3 has 13 amino acids. Germline lookup yields CDR1 LGHDT and CDR2 YNNKEL (reference sequence). Trimming took off 0 bases at V and 11 bases at J, with 13 bases between the two ends. The CDR3 nucleotides read TGTGCCAGCAGCCAAGAAGAGGGTCGGGGCGCTTTCTTT. Amino acid sequence: CASSQEEGRGAFF.

There are many counts of this clonotype. This chain connects TRBV6-6 to TRBJ1-1; D is unclear. Germline V gene sequence: CDR1 MNHNY, CDR2 SVGAGI (reference sequence). Trimming left V 6 bases short and J 4 bases short, with 6 bases between. This CDR3 is built from 11 residues. The CDR3 here is CASRMGTEAFF. The CDR3 DNA reads as TGTGCCAGCAGAATGGGCACTGAAGCTTTCTTT.

A few counts support this clonotype. This rearrangement joins TRBV20-1 to TRBJ2-7; unclear D gene. Germline CDR1 is DFQATT and CDR2 is SNEGSKA (reference sequence). The V and J ends lost 3 bases and 6 bases respectively, with 15 bases between them. This CDR3 has 13 amino acids. The CDR3 DNA is TGCAGTGCTAGTCGGCTAGATCTAGGCGAGCAGTACTTC. The encoded protein is CSASRLDLGEQYF.

The table lists this clonotype with many counts. The chain uses TRBV6-5 and TRBJ1-1, with D possibly TRBD1 on 6 matching bases. CDR3 size: 15 residues. With 4 bases removed from V and 1 base from J, the gap between germline ends came to 13 bases. From germline, CDR1 is MNHEY and CDR2 SVGAGI. In DNA, the CDR3 is TGTGCCAGCAGTTTTCAACCGACAGGGAACACTGAAGCTTTCTTT. Amino acids: CASSFQPTGNTEAFF.

This clonotype was recorded at least ten times. The genes are TRBV7-2 and TRBJ1-6; D gene uncertain. The V gene's germline CDR1 is SGHTA and CDR2 FQGNSA. Trimming pared 5 bases from V and 7 bases from J, leaving 18 bases between. The CDR3 loop spans 16 amino acids. The CDR3 region is CASSPVGSSLNSPLHF. CDR3 bases: TGTGCCAGCAGCCCTGTGGGATCTTCTTTAAATTCACCCCTCCACTTT.

This clonotype showed up many times. The chain uses TRBV11-1 and TRBJ2-1, with 13 nucleotides matching TRBD2. CDR1 and CDR2 from the germline V gene are SGHAT and FQDESV (reference sequence). Trimming cost V 4 bases and J 1 base; bases outside gene matches: 7. The CDR3 totals 18 residues. The CDR3 loop is CASSYPGTSGASYNEQFF. The CDR3 DNA is TGTGCCAGCAGCTATCCCGGGACTAGCGGGGCGTCCTACAATGAGCAGTTCTTC.

There are a few counts of this clonotype. The junction departs from the called germline gene at one end, perhaps through a read error. V gene TRBV7-7 combines with J gene TRBJ2-5, with unresolved D. Germline CDR1 SSHAT, CDR2 FNYEAQ (reference sequence). This CDR3 contains 13 residues. The DNA of the CDR3 is TGTGCTAGCAGCTTAGGTGCGGAAGAGACCCAGTACTTC. Its protein product is CASSLGAEETQYF.

The chain is built from TRBV16 and TRBJ1-1; 7 bases match TRBD1. This CDR3 spans 15 amino acids. J was trimmed by 0 bases and V by 3 bases; bases with no gene match: 4. CDR1 and CDR2 (germline): KGHSY, FQNENV. CDR3 in amino acids: CASSHADRVNTEAFF. CDR3 DNA: TGTGCCAGCAGCCACGCCGACAGGGTGAACACTGAAGCTTTCTTT.

This clonotype was counted at least ten times. The rearrangement uses TRBV9 and TRBJ1-3; unclear D gene. Germline CDR1 is SGDLS and CDR2 is YYNGEE. The CDR3 runs 14 residues. The ends were cut back, 2 bases at V and 0 bases at J, with 6 bases in the middle. The CDR3 protein is CASSVGSSGNTIYF. The CDR3 DNA reads as TGTGCCAGCAGCGTTGGGAGCTCTGGAAACACCATATATTTT.

The rearrangement uses TRBV7-9 and TRBJ1-1; D is undetermined. This CDR3 has 14 amino acids. V was shortened by 1 base and J by 1 base, with 7 bases between the two germline ends. CDR1 is SEHNR and CDR2 is FQNEAQ in the germline V gene (reference sequence). Here the CDR3 reads CASSLVYTNTEAFF. The CDR3 DNA is TGTGCCAGCAGCTTAGTGTATACGAACACTGAAGCTTTCTTT.

This chain uses TRBV11-2 with TRBJ1-1, with D unresolved. The V end was cut by 5 bases, the J end by 4 bases, with 14 bases between. Per germline, CDR1 SGHAT and CDR2 FQNNGV. The CDR3 length is 14 residues. The CDR3 protein is CASSPALEGTEAFF. In DNA form, the CDR3 reads TGTGCCAGCAGCCCAGCCCTGGAGGGCACTGAAGCTTTCTTT.

This clonotype has a count of ten or more. The chain uses TRBV9 and TRBJ2-1, with TRBD2 identical over 8 bases. The V segment lost 4 bases and the J segment 6 bases; nucleotides outside the gene matches: 9. Germline CDR1 is SGDLS and CDR2 is YYNGEE. CDR3 length equals 15 residues. CDR3 sequence (DNA): TGTGCCAGCAGCATGTGGACTAGCCTTGGCAATGAGCAGTTCTTC. Translated, it gives CASSMWTSLGNEQFF.

V usage is TRBV20-1 and J usage is TRBJ2-7; D possibly corresponds to TRBD1 (5 bases). CDR3 length: 13 residues. V lost 6 bases and J 4 bases, leaving 16 bases between the germline ends. Per germline, CDR1 DFQATT and CDR2 SNEGSKA (reference sequence). The CDR3 DNA reads TGCAGTGCACCCCAAGGGGAAACATACGAGCAGTACTTC. Its protein product is CSAPQGETYEQYF.

This clonotype was counted ten times or more. The chain recombines TRBV6-5 with TRBJ1-2; the match to TRBD1 covers 7 bases. The J segment lost 5 bases and the V segment lost 6 bases, leaving 12 bases of the junction unmatched. This CDR3 is 15 amino acids long. Per the germline V gene, CDR1 is MNHEY and CDR2 is SVGAGI. The CDR3 nucleotides read TGTGCCAGCAGAAGGACAGGCCGGGCAGGATATGGCTACACCTTC. Translated, it gives CASRRTGRAGYGYTF.

There are a few counts of this clonotype. The chain combines TRBV5-4 with TRBJ1-4; D gene uncertain. Trimming took 1 base from V and 3 from J, leaving 7 bases between them. CDR3 size: 14 residues. CDR1 and CDR2 from the germline V gene are SGHNT and YYREEE (reference sequence). DNA of the CDR3: TGTGCCAGCAGCTTGCGGGCGTCTAATGAAAAACTGTTTTTT. Protein sequence: CASSLRASNEKLFF.

The rearrangement uses TRBV24-1 and TRBJ2-2; TRBD1 matches 9 bases. The CDR3 has 17 amino acids. Germline V CDR1 and CDR2: KGHDR, SFDVKD. V lost 0 bases to trimming and J lost 6 bases; unmatched junction nucleotides: 7. This chain's CDR3 is CATSDLNRGLAAGELFF. The DNA for the CDR3 is TGTGCCACCAGTGATTTGAACAGGGGGCTGGCTGCCGGGGAGCTGTTTTTT.

This clonotype was counted many times. CDR3 in DNA: TGTGCCAGCAGCTTAGAGTCAGGGGTAGAGACCCAGTACTTC. This translates into CASSLESGVETQYF. This chain connects TRBV11-2 to TRBJ2-5, with D perhaps matching TRBD1 (6 bases). Trimming took 0 bases from V and 4 from J, leaving 9 bases between them. The CDR3 is 14 amino acids. Germline V lookup: CDR1 SGHAT, CDR2 FQNNGV.

This clonotype was picked up many times. This chain joins TRBV20-1 and TRBJ2-3; D may match TRBD1 or TRBD2 (6 bases each). The CDR3 is 13 residues long. Germline-derived CDR1 and CDR2 are DFQATT and SNEGSKA (reference sequence). V was clipped by 1 base and J by 4 bases, with 9 bases between them. The CDR3 nucleotides are TGCAGTGCTAGAGTGGGGGGCCCAGATACGCAGTATTTT. Protein sequence: CSARVGGPDTQYF.

V is TRBV28 and J is TRBJ1-1; TRBD1 matches 7 bases. The CDR3 has 17 amino acids. Germline CDR1 is MDHEN and CDR2 is SYDVKM. V gave up 9 bases and J gave up 4 bases; unmatched junction bases: 20. The CDR3 DNA reads TGTGCCAGTCTTAACTACCGGGACAGATTCATGACCACTGAAGCTTTCTTT. This gives the protein CASLNYRDRFMTTEAFF. The whole variable domain, remainder taken from reference TRBV28 and TRBJ1-1, is DVKVTQSSRYLVKRTGEKVFLECVQDMDHENMFWYRQDPGLGLRLIYFSYDVKMKEKGDIPEGYSVSREKKERFSLILESASTNQTSMYLCASLNYRDRFMTTEAFFGQGTRLTVV.

CDR3 region: CASGFLDSNQPQHF. For the CDR3, the DNA is TGTGCTAGTGGTTTTTTAGATAGCAATCAGCCCCAGCATTTT. J is TRBJ1-5 and V is TRBV12-5; D remains ambiguous. This CDR3 is 14 amino acids long. Trimming left V 3 bases short and J 0 bases short, with 6 bases between. Germline lookup yields CDR1 LGHNT and CDR2 FRNRAP.

This clonotype has at least ten counts. The chain links TRBV29-1 to TRBJ1-1, with unresolved D. The CDR3 spans 13 residues. Trimming took 4 bases from V and 1 from J, leaving 10 bases between them. Germline values: CDR1 SQVTM, CDR2 ANQGSEA. CDR3 bases: TGCAGCGTTGGCGGACGGGCGAACACTGAAGCTTTCTTT. Its translation: CSVGGRANTEAFF. Full variable domain (outside the CDR3, taken from reference TRBV29-1 and TRBJ1-1): SAVISQKPSRDICQRGTSLTIQCQVDSQVTMMFWYRQQPGQSLTLIATANQGSEATYESGFVIDKFPISRPNLTFSTLTVSNMSPEDSSIYLCSVGGRANTEAFFGQGTRLTVV.

CDR3 protein: CASSQEWVGDTDTQYF. The CDR3 DNA reads TGCGCCAGCAGCCAAGAGTGGGTCGGAGACACAGATACGCAGTATTTT. This chain connects TRBV4-3 to TRBJ2-3; D uncertain. The V gene's germline CDR1 is LGHNA and CDR2 YSLEER. The ends were cut back, 0 bases at V and 2 bases at J, with 12 bases in the middle. The CDR3 runs to 16 residues.

The chain is built from TRBV7-3 and TRBJ2-2; perhaps TRBD1 as D (5 bases). CDR1 and CDR2 (germline): SGHTA, FQGTGA. The V gene lost 6 bases and the J gene lost 4 bases, with 12 bases spanning the gap. CDR3 length: 14 residues. The CDR3 bases are TGTGCCAGCAGTCGAGTTAGGGGCACCGGGGAGCTGTTTTTT. This encodes CASSRVRGTGELFF.

This clonotype was picked up a small number of times. This chain's CDR3 is CATSRSPNSVQETQYF. CDR3 bases: TGCGCCACCTCCCGGTCTCCAAACAGCGTCCAAGAGACCCAGTACTTC. The chain uses TRBV5-1 and TRBJ2-5; D is ambiguous. Germline V lookup: CDR1 SGHRS, CDR2 YFSETQ. The CDR3 consists of 16 residues. V lost 9 bases and J 1 base, leaving 22 bases between the germline ends.

In its sample, this clonotype was seen many times. This sequence joins TRBV2 and TRBJ1-6; 7 bases are a match to TRBD1. Per the germline V gene, CDR1 is SNHLY and CDR2 is FYNNEI. This CDR3 region has 16 residues. V gave up 6 bases and J gave up 0 bases; unmatched junction bases: 5. CDR3 nucleotide sequence: TGTGCCAGCAGGGATAGACAGGGCTCCTATAATTCACCCCTCCACTTT. As protein: CASRDRQGSYNSPLHF.

This clonotype was found many times. V usage is TRBV12-3 or TRBV12-4 and J usage is TRBJ2-1, with unresolved D. There are 12 residues in the CDR3. The V end lost 5 bases, the J end lost 8 bases, and 10 bases lay between the germline ends. The CDR3 sequence is CASSPFADEQFF. DNA for the CDR3: TGTGCCAGCAGTCCCTTTGCCGATGAGCAGTTCTTC.

This clonotype showed up just a few times. Given a much more abundant clone one base away, this may be a read error. The V gene is TRBV5-1, the J gene TRBJ1-4; unclear D gene. The CDR3 has 14 amino acids. Germline values: CDR1 SGHRS, CDR2 YFSETQ. Trimming took off 4 bases at V and 0 bases at J, with 7 bases between the two ends. The CDR3 spells CASSPTSTNEKLFF. DNA for the CDR3: TGCGCCAGCAGCCCGACGTCAACTAATGAAAAACTGTTTTTT.

This clonotype occurred many times. The CDR3 DNA reads TGTGCCAGCAGTTACTGGGGGGCGACCGCTGAAGCTTTCTTT. Translated: CASSYWGATAEAFF. The genes are TRBV6-2 or TRBV6-3 and TRBJ1-1, with D perhaps matching TRBD1 (6 bases). Germline loops: CDR1 MNHEY, CDR2 SVGEGT. The V end was cut by 1 base, the J end by 6 bases, with 12 bases between. The CDR3 sequence is 14 residues long.

This chain joins TRBV5-1 and TRBJ2-5; D gene uncertain. Germline CDR1 is SGHRS and CDR2 is YFSETQ. Trimming pared 7 bases from V and 1 base from J, leaving 8 bases between. The CDR3 consists of 12 residues. The CDR3 DNA reads TGCGCCAGCGAAGGTCTCCAAGAGACCCAGTACTTC. It yields the protein CASEGLQETQYF.

This clonotype was recorded a few times. The chain has TRBV28 and TRBJ2-3, with 9 bases matching TRBD1. This CDR3 has 16 amino acids. Trimming removed 5 bases from V and 5 bases from J; junction bases left unmatched: 11. Germline V gene lookup returns CDR1 MDHEN and CDR2 SYDVKM. The CDR3 here is CASSGRTGALGDTQYF. For the CDR3, the DNA is TGTGCCAGCAGTGGTCGGACAGGGGCTCTGGGAGATACGCAGTATTTT.